The T cell receptor (beta chain) under discussion was sequenced for a study of cytomegalovirus exposure and HLA in healthy donors. Study-level findings and limits: The authors excluded some V segments, including TRBV6-2 and TRBV6-3, as indistinguishable. When presence/absence was analysed, sequencing depth was taken to be roughly uniform across donors.

CDR1 and CDR2 (germline): SGHRS, YFSETQ. The J segment lost 1 base and the V segment lost 4 bases, leaving 3 bases of the junction unmatched. The CDR3 runs to 14 residues. Use of 60 Vbeta and 13 Jbeta primers characterized the PCR. Original handling: Counted up in a later analysis, unique TCR beta chains came to about 80 million, with 9.5 million to 13 million shared. Using immunoSEQ multiplex PCR, the repertoire was profiled, and TCRdb retains in-frame clones only, with some absent. D and trimming were read from the DNA, whereas the V and J calls and clone size are those reported in that table. Reported are 110,000 to 150,000 clones; the ten largest clones contain approximately 2%. For this clone: The antigen is undetermined.

The chain combines TRBV5-1 with TRBJ2-5; TRBD1 matches at 8 bases. The source is a woman aged 18-29 years in good health and CMV-seronegative. The sample was PBMCs. This chain's CDR3 is CASSPDRGQETQYF. The CDR3 DNA reads as TGCGCCAGCAGCCCCGACAGGGGCCAAGAGACCCAGTACTTC. The whole variable domain, remainder taken from reference TRBV5-1 and TRBJ2-5, is KAGVTQTPRYLIKTRGQQVTLSCSPISGHRSVSWYQQTPGQGLQFLFEYFSETQRNKGNFPGRFSGRQFSNSRSEMNVSTLELGDSALYLCASSPDRGQETQYFGPGTRLLVL.